This T cell receptor beta chain was recorded in a study of T cells in Graves' hyperthyroidism and ophthalmopathy. This clonotype was observed many times. Trimming removed 6 bases at V and 14 bases at J, with 16 bases between. Germline assignment: CDR1 SNHLY and CDR2 FYNNEI. This CDR3 region has 11 residues. The CDR3 regions of TCR beta were amplified from RNA transcripts. TCR CDR3 underwent first-round RT-PCR with the HTBI primer set. MiXCR was run by TCRdb on the multiplex PCR reads, yielding one entry per CDR3 protein. This sample has about 560,000 distinct CDR3 sequences, with approximately 15% found just once.

Specimen: blood. The rearrangement uses TRBV2 and TRBJ1-1, with D perhaps TRBD1 (5 bases). This receptor was obtained from a woman aged 25-40 years with Graves' hyperthyroidism. The CDR3 DNA reads as TGTGCCAGCAGAGGGTTGGAGGGGATATTCTTT. It specifies CASRGLEGIFF.